Detailed here is one T cell receptor beta chain. As yet, its antigen is unknown. The authors ran a second PCR of about 7 to 11 cycles using a sample-barcoded 5' primer and a J-beta primer mix. Each sample provided no less than 2.5 million CDR3-containing paired-end reads. A single record per CDR3 protein comes from TCRdb applying MiXCR to the 5' RACE reads. The data contain 700,000 or so distinct CDR3 sequences, 40% to 45% of them singletons. The CDR3 is made up of 15 amino acids. CDR1 is DFQATT, CDR2 SNEGSKA, per germline (reference sequence). V shed 6 bases and J shed 3 bases, with 21 bases lying between them. The sample comes from a study of blood T cells in healthy people across ages. Study outcomes and limitations: PBMCs were not sorted, which prevented a conclusive comparison of naive versus antigen-experienced cells. Per million T cells, TCR beta diversity dropped roughly linearly as age increased.

Sequenced sample: blood. This TCR was sampled from an elderly man in good health. V is TRBV20-1 and J is TRBJ2-7; TRBD1 is a possible D gene (7 bases). The CDR3 DNA reads as TGCAGTGCGGAGCTGCAGGGGGGCGTTGTCTACGAGCAGTACTTC. This encodes CSAELQGGVVYEQYF.